This entry describes one T cell receptor beta chain. These data are taken from a study of blood T cell repertoires in COVID-19. Across the study: COVID-19 samples, acute and convalescent, were from the United States, Italy and Spain. PBMCs, B-cell-depleted T cells, or T cells provided the cDNA or gDNA that made up the material.

Original processing notes: Amplification with reference gene primers provided the estimates of nucleated cell counts. The repertoire was sequenced with immunoSEQ multiplex PCR; TCRdb's copy has only in-frame clones and lacks some. V, J and clone size were drawn from that table, and D and trimming were deduced from the DNA. The data contain about 80,000 clones, around 76% of them singletons. From germline, CDR1 is SGHRS and CDR2 YFSETQ. The V and J ends lost 4 bases and 1 base respectively, with 18 bases between them. The CDR3 sequence is 18 residues long. This chain connects TRBV5-1 to TRBJ1-6; D possibly corresponds to TRBD1 (6 bases). The sample consisted of peripheral blood. This clonotype was sampled from a human donor in a cohort sampled during active COVID-19. In DNA, the CDR3 is TGCGCCAGCAGCCCAACGGGACATCTTTGGTCCTATAATTCACCCCTCCACTTT. Translation: CASSPTGHLWSYNSPLHF.